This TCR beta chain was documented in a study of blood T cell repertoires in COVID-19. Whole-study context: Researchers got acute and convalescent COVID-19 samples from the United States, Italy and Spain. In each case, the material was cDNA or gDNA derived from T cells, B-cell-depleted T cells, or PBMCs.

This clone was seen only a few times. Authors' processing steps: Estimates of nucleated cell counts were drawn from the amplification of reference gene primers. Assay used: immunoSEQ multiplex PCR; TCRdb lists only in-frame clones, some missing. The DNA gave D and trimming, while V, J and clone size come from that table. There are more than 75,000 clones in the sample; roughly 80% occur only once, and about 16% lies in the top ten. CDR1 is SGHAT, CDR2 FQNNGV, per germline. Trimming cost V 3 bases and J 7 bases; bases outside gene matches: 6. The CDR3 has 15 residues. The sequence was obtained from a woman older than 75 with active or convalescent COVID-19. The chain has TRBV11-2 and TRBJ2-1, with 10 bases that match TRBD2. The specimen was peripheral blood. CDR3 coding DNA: TGTGCCAGCAGCTTCCCGGGACTAGCGCGAAATGAGCAGTTCTTC. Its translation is CASSFPGLARNEQFF.